Sequencing of this T cell receptor (beta chain) was carried out in a study of cytomegalovirus exposure and HLA in healthy donors. Sequencing was performed with immunoSEQ multiplex PCR; in TCRdb, only in-frame clones are kept and a portion is missing. The profile shows over 250,000 clones, around 90% of them singletons. CDR1 SQVTM and CDR2 ANQGSEA come from the germline V gene. The CDR3 runs 15 residues. V lost 6 bases and J lost 2; bases outside the gene matches: 5. Sequenced input: PBMCs. The TCR was taken from a woman aged 25 to 39 in good health and CMV-seropositive. This sequence joins TRBV29-1 and TRBJ2-3, with 13 bases lining up with TRBD2. The CDR3 DNA reads as TGCAGCGTAAGTGGACTAGCGGGGGTCACAGATACGCAGTATTTT. Translated, it gives CSVSGLAGVTDTQYF.